Below are 15 T cell receptor beta chains sequenced from a single sample in a study of blood T cell repertoires in COVID-19. Sequencing used immunoSEQ multiplex PCR; TCRdb keeps in-frame clones, though not all of them. The sample has around 190,000 clones, approximately 90% seen once. Input material: peripheral blood. The receptors originated from a human donor in a cohort sampled during active COVID-19.

V usage is TRBV21-1 and J usage is TRBJ2-7; the DNA was not used to check the table's D call, TRBD1. TRBV21-1 is marked as a pseudogene. The CDR3 has 16 amino acids. The CDR3 loop reads CASTTVGQGVEYEQYF. In DNA, the CDR3 is TGTGCCAGCACCACGGTCGGACAGGGGGTTGAGTACGAGCAGTACTTC.

The chain couples TRBV5-6 to TRBJ2-3; no definite D call. CDR3 size: 12 residues. V dropped 4 bases and J dropped 5 bases, with 8 bases sitting between them. Germline V gene data show CDR1 as SGHDT and CDR2 as YYEEEE. The CDR3 DNA reads TGTGCCAGCAGCATCGGCGGAGATACGCAGTATTTT. It yields the protein CASSIGGDTQYF.

The rearrangement joins TRBV15 to TRBJ1-4; the match to TRBD1 covers 7 bases. CDR3 length equals 13 residues. Looked up from germline, CDR1 is LNHNV and CDR2 is YYDKDF (reference sequence). V gave up 3 bases and J gave up 8 bases; unmatched junction bases: 3. CDR3: CATSRRGQEKLFF. The CDR3 nucleotides are TGTGCCACCAGCAGGCGGGGACAGGAAAAACTGTTTTTT.

This sequence joins TRBV4-3 and TRBJ2-1, with 10 bases that match TRBD2. CDR3 size: 18 residues. Per germline, CDR1 LGHNA and CDR2 YSLEER. V gave up 2 bases and J gave up 12 bases; unmatched junction bases: 19. The CDR3 region has the DNA TGCGCCAGCAGCCAACGGCCTAGCGGGAGTCTCTCAACTGGGGTGCAGTTCTTC. This encodes CASSQRPSGSLSTGVQFF.

This chain uses TRBV7-9 with TRBJ1-5, with D possibly being TRBD1 (6 bases). Germline CDR1 is SEHNR and CDR2 is FQNEAQ (reference sequence). Trimming stripped 5 bases from V and 3 bases from J, with 11 bases between. This CDR3 spans 14 amino acids. CDR3 coding DNA: TGTGCCAGCAGCCCTCGGACAGTCAATCAGCCCCAGCATTTT. It translates to CASSPRTVNQPQHF.

This rearrangement joins TRBV18 to TRBJ1-3; possibly TRBD1 for D (5 bases). Germline assignment: CDR1 KGHSH and CDR2 LQKENI. The CDR3 contains 19 residues. Trimming took 4 bases from V and 3 from J, leaving 25 bases between them. The CDR3: CASSRITLTSGQGGNTIYF. The CDR3 DNA reads TGTGCCAGCTCACGGATAACCCTTACCTCAGGGCAAGGTGGAAACACCATATATTTT.

The chain joins TRBV19 to TRBJ1-1, with 7 bases aligning to TRBD1. CDR1 is LNHDA and CDR2 is SQIVND in the germline V gene (reference sequence). CDR3 length: 14 amino acids. J was trimmed by 7 bases and V by 3 bases; bases with no gene match: 8. CDR3 coding DNA: TGTGCCAGTAGTATGAGGATTACAGGGGTTGAAGCTTTCTTT. Translated: CASSMRITGVEAFF.

The V call is TRBV18, the J call TRBJ2-6; 8 nucleotides agree with TRBD1. The length of the CDR3 is 19 residues. With 6 bases clipped from V and 0 bases from J, the junction kept 13 bases outside the gene matches. Germline-derived CDR1 and CDR2 are KGHSH and LQKENI. CDR3 nucleotides: TGTGCCAGCTCGCCCAGGACAGGGTATGTCCCCTCTGGGGCCAACGTCCTGACTTTC. Translation: CASSPRTGYVPSGANVLTF.

The chain uses TRBV2 and TRBJ2-4; D call uncertain. Germline-derived CDR1 and CDR2 are SNHLY and FYNNEI. The CDR3 is 16 residues long. Trimming removed 1 base from V and 0 bases from J, with 10 bases in between. CDR3: CASSEDVSLAKNIQYF. The CDR3 bases are TGTGCCAGCAGTGAAGACGTTAGTCTAGCCAAAAACATTCAGTACTTC.

J is TRBJ1-6 and V is TRBV12-5; D not certain. The CDR3 covers 13 residues. Between the trimmed V and J ends, which lost 6 bases and 10 bases, there was a span of 13 bases. Germline loops: CDR1 LGHNT, CDR2 FRNRAP. DNA of the CDR3: TGTGCTAGTGGATCACCGCAAACATCACCCCTCCACTTT. Its protein product is CASGSPQTSPLHF. The complete variable domain, with remaining parts taken from reference TRBV12-5 and TRBJ1-6, reads DARVTQTPRHKVTEMGQEVTMRCQPILGHNTVFWYRQTMMQGLELLAYFRNRAPLDDSGMPKDRFSAEMPDATLATLKIQPSEPRDSAVYFCASGSPQTSPLHFGNGTRLTVT.

The chain uses TRBV18 and TRBJ2-7; 10 bases match TRBD1. Trimming removed 4 bases from V and 6 bases from J; junction bases left unmatched: 12. CDR1 and CDR2 (germline): KGHSH, LQKENI. The CDR3 is made up of 16 amino acids. The CDR3 nucleotides are TGTGCCAGCTCACGGTCCTTGGGGACAGGGGTCGGCGAGCAGTACTTC. Its protein is CASSRSLGTGVGEQYF.

This chain links TRBV18 with TRBJ2-2, with TRBD1 as a possible D gene (6 bases). The CDR3 loop spans 15 amino acids. Trimming cost V 4 bases and J 2 bases, with 11 bases left between them. Germline lookup yields CDR1 KGHSH and CDR2 LQKENI. This CDR3 reads CASSLGQINTGELFF. The CDR3 nucleotides are TGTGCCAGCTCACTAGGACAGATAAACACCGGGGAGCTGTTTTTT.

CDR3 sequence: CASSLGGWDQPQHF. CDR3 nucleotide sequence: TGTGCCAGCAGTTTAGGGGGCTGGGATCAGCCCCAGCATTTT. V is TRBV28 and J is TRBJ1-5; possibly TRBD1 for D (6 bases). CDR3 size: 14 residues. The germline V gene has CDR1 MDHEN and CDR2 SYDVKM. Between the trimmed V and J ends, which lost 2 bases and 5 bases, there was a span of 10 bases.

CDR3 loop: CSVEPDRDYGYTF. The CDR3 DNA follows: TGCAGCGTTGAACCGGACAGGGACTATGGCTACACCTTC. The chain has TRBV29-1 and TRBJ1-2; TRBD1 matches 8 bases. The junction had 2 bases not matched to a gene; V was cut back by 2 bases and J by 3 bases. Germline loops: CDR1 SQVTM, CDR2 ANQGSEA. CDR3 length: 13 residues.

The gene calls are TRBV6-2 or TRBV6-3 and TRBJ2-7; 11 nucleotides match TRBD2. The CDR3 covers 18 residues. The germline gives CDR1 MNHEY, CDR2 SVGEGT. V lost 0 bases and J lost 4; bases outside the gene matches: 11. The CDR3 region is CASSYSSPTSGRGYEQYF. CDR3 coding DNA: TGTGCCAGCAGTTACTCGAGCCCTACTAGCGGGAGAGGGTACGAGCAGTACTTC.